These 18 T cell receptor beta chains were sequenced from one sample in a study of T cells in Graves' hyperthyroidism and ophthalmopathy. TCR beta CDR3 regions were amplified from RNA transcripts. HTBI primers were used for first-round RT-PCR of the TCR CDR3. TCRdb re-analysed the multiplex PCR reads in MiXCR, keeping a single row per CDR3 protein. The sample lists some 340,000 distinct CDR3 sequences; approximately 15% were seen once. Sequencing used blood. The receptors were sampled from a middle-aged woman with Graves' ophthalmopathy.

This clonotype was observed a handful of times. This sequence joins TRBV5-1 and TRBJ2-7, with D unresolved. V was clipped by 1 base and J by 5 bases, with 13 bases between them. Germline CDR1 and CDR2: SGHRS and YFSETQ. The CDR3 is 14 residues long. CDR3 sequence reads: CASSLSVPPNEQYF. The CDR3, as DNA: TGCGCCAGCAGCTTGTCAGTCCCTCCTAACGAGCAGTACTTC.

Comment on this clonotype: One end of the junction does not line up with germline, which may come from a read error. J is TRBJ2-2 and V is TRBV7-7; TRBD1 might be the D (5 bases). Looked up from germline, CDR1 is SSHAT and CDR2 is FNYEAQ (reference sequence). This CDR3 is 15 amino acids long. Here the CDR3 DNA reads TGTGCTAGCAGCCCAGGGTTTGGGTACAACGGGGAGCTGTTTTTT. It is translated as CASSPGFGYNGELFF. The whole variable domain, filled in from reference TRBV7-7 and TRBJ2-2, reads GAGVSQSPRYKVTKRGQDVTLRCDPISSHATLYWYQQALGQGPEFLTYFNYEAQPDKSGLPSDRFSAERPEGSISTLTIQRTEQRDSAMYRCASSPGFGYNGELFFGEGSRLTVL.

The rearrangement links TRBV3-1 to TRBJ2-2, with TRBD2 identical over 9 bases. With 0 bases clipped from V and 2 bases from J, the junction kept 16 bases outside the gene matches. The CDR3 has 21 residues. Germline V CDR1 and CDR2: LGHDT, YNNKEL (reference sequence). The CDR3 DNA reads TGTGCCAGCAGCCAAGATTTCCTAGCGGGACTAAAACCCAATAACACCGGGGAGCTGTTTTTT. Its translation: CASSQDFLAGLKPNNTGELFF.

The sample holds many counts of this clonotype. This chain links TRBV6-1 with TRBJ2-3, with D unclear. Germline assignment: CDR1 MNHNS and CDR2 SASEGT. V dropped 6 bases and J dropped 5 bases, with 12 bases sitting between them. This CDR3 region has 13 residues. The CDR3 DNA is TGTGCCAGCAGGAGCGAGGAAGAAGATACGCAGTATTTT. Its protein product is CASRSEEEDTQYF.

This clonotype was counted ten times or more. The chain couples TRBV6-1 to TRBJ1-6; D unresolved. Germline CDR1 reads MNHNS; CDR2 reads SASEGT. The V and J ends lost 6 bases and 9 bases respectively, with 9 bases between them. CDR3 length: 12 amino acids. In DNA form, the CDR3 reads TGTGCCAGCAGCACACAGCGTTCACCCCTCCACTTT. Translated: CASSTQRSPLHF.

This clonotype was recorded at least ten times. The chain joins TRBV12-3 or TRBV12-4 to TRBJ1-1, with TRBD1 as a possible D gene (6 bases). With 2 bases removed from V and 6 bases from J, the gap between germline ends came to 7 bases. The CDR3 contains 12 residues. The CDR3 region is CASSLKGAEAFF. The CDR3 DNA reads as TGTGCCAGCAGTTTAAAGGGGGCTGAAGCTTTCTTT.

This chain joins TRBV5-1 and TRBJ1-4; no reliable D call. V shed 2 bases and J shed 8 bases, with 19 bases lying between them. This CDR3 is 16 amino acids long. Germline V gene data show CDR1 as SGHRS and CDR2 as YFSETQ. The CDR3 DNA follows: TGCGCCAGCAGCTTACGGCCGGGGTCACCCCCAGAAAAACTGTTTTTT. It translates to CASSLRPGSPPEKLFF.

This clonotype was seen only a few times. The rearrangement uses TRBV19 and TRBJ1-1; 7 bases match TRBD1. The CDR3 covers 16 residues. Per the germline V gene, CDR1 is LNHDA and CDR2 is SQIVND (reference sequence). Unmatched junction bases numbered 10, after V lost 6 bases and J lost 0 bases. The CDR3 nucleotides read TGTGCCAGTAGGGGGACAGAGCGAGGCATGAACACTGAAGCTTTCTTT. Residues: CASRGTERGMNTEAFF. The entire variable domain, with the rest obtained from reference TRBV19 and TRBJ1-1, is as follows: DGGITQSPKYLFRKEGQNVTLSCEQNLNHDAMYWYRQDPGQGLRLIYYSQIVNDFQKGDIAEGYSVSREKKESFPLTVTSAQKNPTAFYLCASRGTERGMNTEAFFGQGTRLTVV.

At least ten counts were recorded for this clonotype. The chain couples TRBV20-1 to TRBJ1-1, with D hard to call. Between the trimmed V and J ends, which lost 0 bases and 10 bases, there was a span of 12 bases. The CDR3 covers 12 residues. CDR1 and CDR2 from the germline V gene are DFQATT and SNEGSKA (reference sequence). The CDR3 loop reads CSARDVSIRAFF. The CDR3 bases are TGCAGTGCTAGAGATGTCAGCATCCGAGCTTTCTTT.

At least ten counts were recorded for this clonotype. This chain links TRBV29-1 with TRBJ2-7; no clear D gene. Deletions cut 4 bases from V and 5 bases from J, with 12 bases between. This CDR3 is 12 amino acids long. Germline loops: CDR1 SQVTM, CDR2 ANQGSEA. The CDR3 spells CSVVLLGHEQYF. In nucleotides, the CDR3 is TGCAGCGTTGTCCTCCTAGGCCACGAGCAGTACTTC.

This clonotype appeared many times. The chain recombines TRBV19 with TRBJ2-1, with D perhaps matching TRBD2 (6 bases). From germline, CDR1 is LNHDA and CDR2 SQIVND (reference sequence). Trimming pared 5 bases from V and 4 bases from J, leaving 9 bases between. CDR3 length equals 13 residues. CDR3 sequence: CASSLRGYNEQFF. The CDR3 DNA is TGTGCCAGTAGTTTACGGGGGTACAATGAGCAGTTCTTC.

This clonotype was seen repeatedly, ten times or more. The gene calls are TRBV28 and TRBJ2-5; 10 bases are a match to TRBD1. The germline V gene encodes CDR1 MDHEN and CDR2 SYDVKM. This CDR3 spans 15 amino acids. J was trimmed by 2 bases and V by 8 bases; bases with no gene match: 8. The CDR3 spells CASGQGDGKQETQYF. CDR3 sequence (DNA): TGTGCCAGCGGACAGGGGGATGGGAAACAAGAGACCCAGTACTTC.

This clonotype appeared many times. CDR3 in amino acids: CASSYRSGGAADTQYF. The CDR3 DNA reads TGTGCCAGCAGCTACCGGAGCGGGGGGGCAGCAGATACGCAGTATTTT. The chain uses TRBV7-2 and TRBJ2-3; TRBD2 matches 10 bases. V dropped 4 bases and J dropped 4; count of bases not matched to a gene: 8. The germline gives CDR1 SGHTA, CDR2 FQGNSA. CDR3 length: 16 residues.

This clonotype turned up a few times. V is TRBV4-1 and J is TRBJ2-7; tentatively, D is TRBD2 (6 bases). Trimming stripped 4 bases from V and 0 bases from J, with 16 bases between. There are 16 residues in the CDR3. Per germline, CDR1 MGHRA and CDR2 YSYEKL. CDR3 bases: TGCGCCAGCAGCCGTCTACCGGGGGTAAGCTCCTACGAGCAGTACTTC. Translation: CASSRLPGVSSYEQYF.

The sample holds many counts of this clonotype. The chain carries TRBV20-1 and TRBJ1-1, with TRBD1 matching over 7 bases. V lost 3 bases, J lost 0 bases, and 10 bases stayed unmatched. CDR3 length: 16 amino acids. The germline gives CDR1 DFQATT, CDR2 SNEGSKA (reference sequence). CDR3 sequence (DNA): TGCAGTGCTAGCCACGTGACAGGGCCAATGAACACTGAAGCTTTCTTT. Its translation: CSASHVTGPMNTEAFF.

There are many counts of this clonotype. The chain has TRBV7-2 and TRBJ1-2; a weak D match, TRBD1 (6 bases). Germline V gives CDR1 SGHTA, CDR2 FQGNSA. Trimming removed 5 bases at V and 2 bases at J, with 18 bases between. The length of the CDR3 is 16 residues. The CDR3 DNA sequence: TGTGCCAGCAGCAAAGATCGACAGGCAGGGAACTATGGCTACACCTTC. This sequence encodes CASSKDRQAGNYGYTF.

The chain combines TRBV13 with TRBJ1-4; D gene unclear. Germline assignment: CDR1 PRHDT and CDR2 FYEKMQ (reference sequence). Between the trimmed V and J ends, which lost 4 bases and 5 bases, there was a span of 11 bases. CDR3 length: 14 residues. CDR3 sequence: CASSSWETNEKLFF. In DNA, the CDR3 is TGTGCCAGCAGCTCCTGGGAGACAAATGAAAAACTGTTTTTT.

This clonotype was observed at least ten times. The gene calls are TRBV2 and TRBJ1-2, with 8 bases matching TRBD1. Looked up from germline, CDR1 is SNHLY and CDR2 is FYNNEI. This CDR3 comprises 14 residues. V lost 6 bases, J lost 1 base, and 4 bases stayed unmatched. As DNA, the CDR3 is TGTGCCAGCAGGGGGACAGGCCTTAACTATGGCTACACCTTC. This codes for CASRGTGLNYGYTF.